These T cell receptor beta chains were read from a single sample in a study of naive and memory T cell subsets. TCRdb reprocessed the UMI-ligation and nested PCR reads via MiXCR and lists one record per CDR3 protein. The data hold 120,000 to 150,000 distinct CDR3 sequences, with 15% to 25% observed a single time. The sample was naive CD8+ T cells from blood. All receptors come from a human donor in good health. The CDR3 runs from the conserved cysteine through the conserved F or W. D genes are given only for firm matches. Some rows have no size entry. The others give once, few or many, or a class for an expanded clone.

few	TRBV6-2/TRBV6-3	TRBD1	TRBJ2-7	TGTGCCAGCAGTTTGCGGGACAGGGCCTACGAGCAGTACTTC	CASSLRDRAYEQYF
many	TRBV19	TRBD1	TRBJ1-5	TGTGCCAGTAGTCCCGGGACAGGGGGGCCTAATCAGCCCCAGCATTTT	CASSPGTGGPNQPQHF
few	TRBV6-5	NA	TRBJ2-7	TGTGCCAGCAGCCTTCGCAGGGAATCCTACGAGCAGTACTTC	CASSLRRESYEQYF
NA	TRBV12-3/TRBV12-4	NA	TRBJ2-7	TGTGCCAGCAGTTTGGGAACGGACCTATACGAGCAGTACTTC	CASSLGTDLYEQYF
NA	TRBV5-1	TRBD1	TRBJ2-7	TGCGCCAGCAGCCATAGACAGGGGTCGAGCGAGCAGTACTTC	CASSHRQGSSEQYF
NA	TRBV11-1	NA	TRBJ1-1	TGTGCCAGCAGTCACCCGGGAGGAGGTGTATTCACTGAAGCTTTCTTT	CASSHPGGGVFTEAFF
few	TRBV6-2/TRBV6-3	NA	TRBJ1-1	TGTGCCAGCACCCTAGGGATGTACACTGAAGCTTTCTTT	CASTLGMYTEAFF
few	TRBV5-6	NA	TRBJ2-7	TGTGCCAGCAGCCCGGGGCCGCAGAGTCCTCGGCCCTACGAGCAGTACTTC	CASSPGPQSPRPYEQYF
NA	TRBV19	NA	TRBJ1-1	TGTGCCAGTACTACCGACCCCATGAACACTGAAGCTTTCTTT	CASTTDPMNTEAFF
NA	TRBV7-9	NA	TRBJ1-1	TGTGCCAGCGGACAGTTTAATACTGAAGCTTTCTTT	CASGQFNTEAFF
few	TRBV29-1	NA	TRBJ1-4	TGCAGCGTTGAAGGGACAGTAAATGAAAAACTGTTTTTT	CSVEGTVNEKLFF
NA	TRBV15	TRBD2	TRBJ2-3	TGTGCCACCAGCAGAGAACTAGCGGGGTCAGATACGCAGTATTTT	CATSRELAGSDTQYF
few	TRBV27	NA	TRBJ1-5	TGTGCCAGCGGATACAATCAGCCCCAGCATTTT	CASGYNQPQHF
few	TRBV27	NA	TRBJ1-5	TGTGCCAGCAGTTTCTCCGGTCATCAGCCCCAGCATTTT	CASSFSGHQPQHF
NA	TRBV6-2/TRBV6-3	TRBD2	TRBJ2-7	TGTGCCGAGCCGCCCCGGGGGGACTACGAGCAGTACTTC	CAEPPRGDYEQYF
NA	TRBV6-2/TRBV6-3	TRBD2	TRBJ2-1	TGTGCCAGCGGGGCCCTAGCGGGAATCAATGAGCAGTTCTTC	CASGALAGINEQFF
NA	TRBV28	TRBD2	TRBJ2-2	TGTGCCAGCAGAGGACTAGCAAACACCGTGGAGCTGTTTTTT	CASRGLANTVELFF
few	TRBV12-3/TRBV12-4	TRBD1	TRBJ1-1	TGTGCCAGCAGTCTCCCTCAGACAGGGGGCACTGAAGCTTTCTTT	CASSLPQTGGTEAFF
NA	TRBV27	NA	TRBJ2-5	TGTGCCAGCAGTTCCGGGACCTCCCAAGAGACCCAGTACTTC	CASSSGTSQETQYF
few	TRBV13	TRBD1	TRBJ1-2	TGTGCCAGCAGCCAGGGACAGTCAAGGGGCTACACCTTC	CASSQGQSRGYTF
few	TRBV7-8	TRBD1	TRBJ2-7	TGTGCCAGCAGCCTTGGGACAGTTCTGGACGAGCAGTACTTC	CASSLGTVLDEQYF
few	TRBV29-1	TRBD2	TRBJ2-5	TGCAGCGTGGGGAGCGGGACCACCGGGACCCAGTACTTC	CSVGSGTTGTQYF
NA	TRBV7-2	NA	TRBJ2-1	TGTGCCAGCAGCTTAGAAGCGGGCCCTCCCTACAATGAGCAGTTCTTC	CASSLEAGPPYNEQFF
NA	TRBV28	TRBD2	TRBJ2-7	TGTGCCAGCAGTTTGGCACTAGCGGCCAACGAGCAGTACTTC	CASSLALAANEQYF
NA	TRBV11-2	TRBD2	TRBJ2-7	TGTGCCAGCAGCTTAGAGGAGCGGGGCCCCTACGAGCAGTACTTC	CASSLEERGPYEQYF
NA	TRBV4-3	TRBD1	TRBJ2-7	TGCGCCAGCAGCCAAGAGGGAAAGGGGGCTTCCTACGAGCAGTACTTC	CASSQEGKGASYEQYF
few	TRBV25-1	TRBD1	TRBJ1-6	TGTGCCAGCAGCGCTATCCCCGGGACAGGGGCGAGGTCACCCCTCCACTTT	CASSAIPGTGARSPLHF
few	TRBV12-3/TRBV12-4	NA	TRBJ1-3	TGTGCCAGCAGTTTGACGGCAGCTGGAAACACCATATATTTT	CASSLTAAGNTIYF
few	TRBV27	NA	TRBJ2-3	TGTGCCAGCAGTTTATCGTGGGCAGATACGCAGTATTTT	CASSLSWADTQYF